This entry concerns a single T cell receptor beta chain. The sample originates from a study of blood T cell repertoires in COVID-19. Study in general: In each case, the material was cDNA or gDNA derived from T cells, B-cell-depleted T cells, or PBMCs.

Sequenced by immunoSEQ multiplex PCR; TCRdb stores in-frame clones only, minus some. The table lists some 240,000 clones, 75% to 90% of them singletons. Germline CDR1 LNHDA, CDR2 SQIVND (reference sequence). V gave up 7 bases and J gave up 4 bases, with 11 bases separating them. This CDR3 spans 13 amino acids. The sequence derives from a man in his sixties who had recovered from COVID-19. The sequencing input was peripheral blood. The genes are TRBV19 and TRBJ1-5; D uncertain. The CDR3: CASNREVNQPQHF. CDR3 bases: TGTGCCAGTAATAGGGAGGTGAATCAGCCCCAGCATTTT.